What follows describes a single TCR beta chain. What this receptor recognizes is not known. No qualities accompany the bases; no much larger clone lies one base away. CDR1 and CDR2 were assigned from the germline V gene as MDHEN and SYDVKM. Cut back by 8 bases and 3 bases, the V and J ends lie 17 bases apart. The CDR3 contains 15 residues, cysteine and phenylalanine counted. The entry retains the CDR3 DNA only, 45 bases that are in frame from base 1. The donors belonged to the validation cohort of roughly 120 subjects, which was separate from the roughly 680-subject first cohort. This entry comes from a study of cytomegalovirus exposure and HLA in healthy donors (dated by TCRdb to about 2017). General notes on the study: According to a later analysis, one platform produced both the roughly 130 validation repertoires and the 670 or so repertoires of the first cohort. High-throughput TCR immunosequencing, statistical association of individual TCRs with disease status, and machine learning were combined to predict cytomegalovirus infection status. A separate validation cohort of over a hundred different subjects was used in addition to the approximately 700-subject first cohort. The study was designed to test whether signatures of past pathogen exposure could be identified by cataloging public T cell receptors.

Libraries were constructed by the immunoSEQ multiplex PCR assay. In the authors' own workflow: A statistical classification framework was built for diagnosing cytomegalovirus status from the catalog of TCR beta chain sequences. The clones in this table, taken by TCRdb from immuneACCESS, are in-frame only. Not every clone is retained; where verified, under half of the shortfall comes from an unresolved V gene, and the cause of the rest is unknown. V, J and clone size are those of that table, while D and trimming were read from the DNA. The table for this sample lists about 70,000 clones; almost 95% of them were counted only once. The ten most abundant clones make up approximately 5.3% of the sample. The study at large found these results: In a later analysis, TCRs clustered in the first cohort were found to also tend to co-occur in the roughly 130 validation repertoires, with 94% of cluster scores above 0. A later analysis lacked HLA typing for the validation cohort, so it scored co-occurrence in that cohort across all 110 or so repertoires. Across donors, most TCR sequences were observed very rarely, whereas some public TCRs were present in many individuals. A few of the identified cytomegalovirus-associated TCR beta chains were confirmed in vitro to be specific for cytomegalovirus antigens. It was suggested by the authors that the approach could potentially be generalized to other disease states and immunological phenotypes. A total of 150 to 200 TCR beta chains were listed by the study as associated with cytomegalovirus. Cytomegalovirus status was reported to be diagnosed by the classifier with high specificity and sensitivity in both the original and validation cohorts.

The sequence derives from a young man in good health and CMV-seropositive. The chain employs TRBV28 and TRBJ1-5; there is no confident call for the D gene. The sequenced material came from PBMCs. CDR3 reads: CASLSSADSNQPQHF. The DNA is TGTGCCAGCCTCTCATCCGCAGACTCCAATCAGCCCCAGCATTTT.